This T cell receptor (beta chain) emerged from a study of early T cells in non-severe SARS-CoV-2 infection (dated by TCRdb to 2020 to 2023). Concerning the study at large: Because TCR sequencing was done on bulk RNA from unsorted whole blood, the alpha and beta chains could not be paired. The investigation overall reported the following: Matching against VDJdb was skewed toward anti-spike CD8 responses, likely underestimated virus-specific expansions, and missed private and CD4 specificities.

This clonotype was seen more than once but under ten times. No cognate antigen has been identified for it. Base qualities are not recorded, but no much larger clone differs from it by a single base. Receptor amplification or capture employed 5' RACE. Sequencing took place on a NextSeq 500. Unique molecular identifiers were attached to individual cDNA molecules in the TCR library protocol so that sequencing error and PCR bias could be corrected. Both TCR alpha and beta chains were sequenced, and tight co-correlation was observed between alpha and beta sequence abundances in each sample. The authors' pipeline ran thus. V gene, J gene and CDR3 annotation of TCR sequences was performed with Decombinator V4. Expanded TCRs were defined as changing significantly between any two time points under a Poisson model with p below 0.0001. Abundances of TCRs were expressed as counts per million after normalisation to the total number of TCRs sequenced in each sample. TRAV1-2 paired with TRAJ12, TRAJ20 or TRAJ33 defined MAIT TCRs, while TRAV10 paired with TRAJ18 defined iNKT TCRs. A search of VDJdb, accessed on 1 November 2021, was run for TCRs annotated to CMV, EBV and SARS-CoV-2, with TCRs annotated for multiple antigens excluded. Clones were called with MiXCR by TCRdb after fastp trimmed the public reads at Q25, and only in-frame beta chains were retained. Under each unique CDR3 protein, matching rows form one entry showing the most common genes and DNA. The V and J calls reflect TCRdb's pipeline rather than the authors' work. For this sample the table gives tens of thousands of distinct CDR3 sequences, of which more than 15% were detected only once. The ten largest clonotypes hold about 8.2% of the sample.

The germline V gene encodes CDR1 MNHNS and CDR2 SASEGT. Measured from the cysteine to the phenylalanine, the CDR3 is 15 residues long. The retained sequence is limited to the CDR3, 45 bases, with the frame set at the first base. Relative to germline, V is 1 base shorter and J is 4 bases shorter, with 13 bases between their ends. The study was a case-control design nested within a healthcare worker cohort in London, UK, with weekly nasopharyngeal swab PCR tests and blood sampling. Healthcare workers were enrolled in the week of the UK lockdown, from 23 to 31 March 2020, and were followed every week for up to roughly 16 weeks.

Sequencing was performed on whole blood, taken at baseline. This TCR was sampled from an adult who was a healthcare worker with PCR-confirmed SARS-CoV-2 infection or an uninfected control (not recorded which). Recombination joined TRBV6-1 with TRBJ1-2, with TRBD1 tentatively as D gene (6 bases match). The CDR3 here reads CASSEVNRVSYGYTF. The nucleotide sequence reads TGTGCCAGCAGTGAAGTAAACAGGGTGAGCTATGGCTACACCTTC.